This is a list of T cell receptor beta chains from one sample in a study of T-cell memory formation after mild COVID-19. A single record per CDR3 protein comes from TCRdb applying MiXCR to the 5' RACE reads. Counted here are roughly 300,000 distinct CDR3 sequences, around 15% occurring once; the ten biggest clones make up approximately 25%. Sequenced: PBMCs or a T cell subset sorted from them (not recorded which). Every receptor here comes from a man between 18 and 35 years old who had mild COVID-19 (a few samples of this study predate the infection). Cell type and time point are not known. Both conserved end residues are part of each CDR3. Each record gives: V gene, J gene, clone size, D gene, CDR3 DNA, CDR3 protein. D genes are given only for firm matches. For some rows the clone size is stated as once, few or many, or as a class when expanded; others skip it.

V: TRBV5-1; J: TRBJ1-3; size: -; D: -; DNA: TGCGCCAGCAGCTTGGGCCCTCGGGGAAACACCATATATTTT; CDR3: CASSLGPRGNTIYF
V: TRBV7-9; J: TRBJ1-1; size: many; D: -; DNA: TGTGCCAGCAGCTTAGGGGGCGTTGAAGCTTTCTTT; CDR3: CASSLGGVEAFF
V: TRBV10-3; J: TRBJ2-7; size: many; D: TRBD1; DNA: TGTGCCATCAGCCCCGGGACAGACTACGAGCAGTACTTC; CDR3: CAISPGTDYEQYF
V: TRBV6-5; J: TRBJ2-4; size: few; D: -; DNA: TGTGCCACCGGGACAACGCGAAGGGGTGGCGAAAACATTCAGTACTTC; CDR3: CATGTTRRGGENIQYF
V: TRBV7-9; J: TRBJ2-3; size: few; D: -; DNA: TGTGCCAGCAGCCCCCGGGACTTCGCAGATACGCAGTATTTT; CDR3: CASSPRDFADTQYF
V: TRBV5-1; J: TRBJ2-7; size: few; D: TRBD1; DNA: TGCGCCAGCAACCCAGGGACAGCTGACGAGCAGTACTTC; CDR3: CASNPGTADEQYF
V: TRBV15; J: TRBJ1-2; size: -; D: -; DNA: TGTGCCACCAGCAGCCGAGGCGCAATCTATGGCTACACCTTC; CDR3: CATSSRGAIYGYTF
V: TRBV7-9; J: TRBJ2-7; size: few; D: TRBD2; DNA: TGTGCCAGCAGCTTCGGACTAGCGGACTACGAGCAGTACTTC; CDR3: CASSFGLADYEQYF
V: TRBV27; J: TRBJ2-5; size: few; D: -; DNA: TGTGCCAGCAGTAAACTTAACCAGGGGCCTGGGGAGACCCAGTACTTC; CDR3: CASSKLNQGPGETQYF
V: TRBV20-1; J: TRBJ1-5; size: few; D: TRBD1; DNA: TGCAGTGCTCTCGCGGGACAGGGACCCAGCAATCAGCCCCAGCATTTT; CDR3: CSALAGQGPSNQPQHF
V: TRBV12-3/TRBV12-4; J: TRBJ1-2; size: -; D: -; DNA: TGTGCCAGCAGCTTACTGGGAGCGTATGGCTACACCTTC; CDR3: CASSLLGAYGYTF
V: TRBV5-1; J: TRBJ2-7; size: many; D: TRBD2; DNA: TGCGCCAGCAGCTTGGAACTAAGCGGGGGGTCCGAGCAGTACTTC; CDR3: CASSLELSGGSEQYF
V: TRBV2; J: TRBJ1-1; size: -; D: TRBD1; DNA: TGTGCCAGCACGGGACAGGTTCTTAGGAACACTGAAGCTTTCTTT; CDR3: CASTGQVLRNTEAFF
V: TRBV20-1; J: TRBJ2-5; size: -; D: -; DNA: TGCAGTGCTAGAGTTTCGGGGGGCAAGGAGACCCAGTACTTC; CDR3: CSARVSGGKETQYF
V: TRBV23-1; J: TRBJ1-5; size: -; D: -; DNA: TGCGCCAGCAGTCAATTTCCCGGGACACCTTCACGGGGCAATCAGCCCCAGCATTTT; CDR3: CASSQFPGTPSRGNQPQHF
V: TRBV6-5; J: TRBJ2-5; size: few; D: TRBD2; DNA: TGTGCCAGCAGTTACTCGGCTAGCGGGGGGGCCGGTGAGACCCAGTACTTC; CDR3: CASSYSASGGAGETQYF
V: TRBV7-8; J: TRBJ2-1; size: few; D: -; DNA: TGTGCCAGCAGCTTAAGGAGGGGGGGGCACAATGAGCAGTTCTTC; CDR3: CASSLRRGGHNEQFF
V: TRBV12-3/TRBV12-4; J: TRBJ2-7; size: few; D: -; DNA: TGTGCCAGCAGTTTCCGTCGGGGGTCCTCCTACGAGCAGTACTTC; CDR3: CASSFRRGSSYEQYF
V: TRBV6-5; J: TRBJ1-2; size: -; D: TRBD1; DNA: TGTGCCAGCAGTTACTCGGACAGGGCCCTCCTCTTC; CDR3: CASSYSDRALLF
V: TRBV2; J: TRBJ2-1; size: few; D: -; DNA: TGTGCCAGCAGTGTGCAGAAGGATGAGCAGTTCTTC; CDR3: CASSVQKDEQFF
V: TRBV20-1; J: TRBJ2-3; size: few; D: TRBD2; DNA: TGCAGTGCCGCTGGGCTAGCGGGGGGGCGGAGAGATACGCAGTATTTT; CDR3: CSAAGLAGGRRDTQYF